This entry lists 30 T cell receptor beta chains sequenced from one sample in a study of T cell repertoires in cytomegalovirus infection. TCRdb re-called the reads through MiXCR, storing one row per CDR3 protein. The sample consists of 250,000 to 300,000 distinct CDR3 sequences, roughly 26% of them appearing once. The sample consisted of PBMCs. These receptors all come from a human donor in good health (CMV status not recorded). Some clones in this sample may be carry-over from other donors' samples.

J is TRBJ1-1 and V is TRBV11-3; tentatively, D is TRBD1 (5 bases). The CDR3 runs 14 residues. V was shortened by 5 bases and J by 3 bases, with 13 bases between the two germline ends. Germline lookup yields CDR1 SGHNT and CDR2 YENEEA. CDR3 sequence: CASSRGPGDTEAFF. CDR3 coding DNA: TGTGCCAGCAGCCGTGGCCCGGGGGACACTGAAGCTTTCTTT.

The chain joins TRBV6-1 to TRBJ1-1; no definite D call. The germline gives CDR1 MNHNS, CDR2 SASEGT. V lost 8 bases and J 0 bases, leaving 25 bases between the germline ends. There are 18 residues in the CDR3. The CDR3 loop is CASHRLAGPKSMNTEAFF. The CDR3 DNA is TGTGCCAGCCACAGACTCGCCGGGCCCAAATCAATGAACACTGAAGCTTTCTTT.

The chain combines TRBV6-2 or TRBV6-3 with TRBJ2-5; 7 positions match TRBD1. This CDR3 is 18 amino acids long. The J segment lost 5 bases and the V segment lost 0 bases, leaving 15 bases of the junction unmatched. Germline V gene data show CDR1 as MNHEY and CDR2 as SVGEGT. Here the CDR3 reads CASSYSNANRQGSETQYF. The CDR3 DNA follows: TGTGCCAGCAGTTACTCGAACGCGAATAGACAGGGCAGCGAGACCCAGTACTTC.

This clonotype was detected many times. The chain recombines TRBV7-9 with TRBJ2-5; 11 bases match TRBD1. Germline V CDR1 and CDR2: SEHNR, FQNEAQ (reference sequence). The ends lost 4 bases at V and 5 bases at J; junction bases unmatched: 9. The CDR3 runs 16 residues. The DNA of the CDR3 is TGTGCCAGCAGCTGGACGGGACAGGGGGTCGGTGAGACCCAGTACTTC. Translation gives CASSWTGQGVGETQYF.

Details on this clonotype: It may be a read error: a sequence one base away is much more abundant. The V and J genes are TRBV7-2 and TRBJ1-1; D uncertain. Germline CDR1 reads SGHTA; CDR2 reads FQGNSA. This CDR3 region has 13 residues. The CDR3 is CASSLYPNTEALF. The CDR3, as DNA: TGTGCCAGCAGCTTATACCCGAACACTGAAGCTTTGTTT.

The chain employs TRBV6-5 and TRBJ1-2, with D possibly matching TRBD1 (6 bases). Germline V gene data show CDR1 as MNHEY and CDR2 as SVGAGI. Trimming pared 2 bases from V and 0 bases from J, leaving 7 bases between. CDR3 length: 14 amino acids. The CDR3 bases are TGTGCCAGCAGTTACCGGACAGCTAACTATGGCTACACCTTC. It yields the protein CASSYRTANYGYTF.

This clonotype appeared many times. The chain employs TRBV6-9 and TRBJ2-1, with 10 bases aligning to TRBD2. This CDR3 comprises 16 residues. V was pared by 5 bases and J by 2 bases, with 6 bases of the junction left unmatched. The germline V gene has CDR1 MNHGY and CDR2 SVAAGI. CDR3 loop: CASSPTGTSAYNEQFF. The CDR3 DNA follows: TGTGCCAGCAGTCCGACCGGGACTAGCGCCTACAATGAGCAGTTCTTC.

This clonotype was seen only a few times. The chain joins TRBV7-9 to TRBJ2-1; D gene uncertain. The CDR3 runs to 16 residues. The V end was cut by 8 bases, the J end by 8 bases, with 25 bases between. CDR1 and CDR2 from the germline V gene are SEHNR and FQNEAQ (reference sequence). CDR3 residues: CASVSKASVIVDEQFF. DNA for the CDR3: TGTGCCAGCGTCAGTAAAGCGAGTGTTATAGTCGATGAGCAGTTCTTC.

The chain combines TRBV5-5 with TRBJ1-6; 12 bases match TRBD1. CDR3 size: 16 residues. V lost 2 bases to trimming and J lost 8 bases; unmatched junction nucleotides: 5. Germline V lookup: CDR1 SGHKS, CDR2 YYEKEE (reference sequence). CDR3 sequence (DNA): TGTGCCAGCAGCTTACCCGGGACAGGGGGCCATTCACCCCTCCACTTT. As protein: CASSLPGTGGHSPLHF.

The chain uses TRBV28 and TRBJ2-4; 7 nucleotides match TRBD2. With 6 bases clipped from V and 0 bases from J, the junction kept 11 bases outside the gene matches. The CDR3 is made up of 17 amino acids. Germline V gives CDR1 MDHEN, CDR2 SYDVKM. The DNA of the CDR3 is TGTGCCAGCAGAACACATTGGGGGGGTCTAGCCAAAAACATTCAGTACTTC. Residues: CASRTHWGGLAKNIQYF.

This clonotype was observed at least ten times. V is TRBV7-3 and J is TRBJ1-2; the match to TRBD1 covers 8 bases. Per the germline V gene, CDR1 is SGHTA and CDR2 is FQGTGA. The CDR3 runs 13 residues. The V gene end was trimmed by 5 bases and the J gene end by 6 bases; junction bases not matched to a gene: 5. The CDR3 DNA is TGTGCCAGCAGCCCCAAGACAGGGGATGGCTACACCTTC. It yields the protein CASSPKTGDGYTF.

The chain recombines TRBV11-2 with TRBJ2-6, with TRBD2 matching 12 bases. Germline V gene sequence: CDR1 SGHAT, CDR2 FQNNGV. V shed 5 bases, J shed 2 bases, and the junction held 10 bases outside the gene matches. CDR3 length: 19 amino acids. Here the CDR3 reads CASSPWNLAGGPGANVLTF. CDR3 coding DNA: TGTGCCAGCAGCCCCTGGAATCTAGCGGGGGGGCCTGGGGCCAACGTCCTGACTTTC.

CDR3 bases: TGTGCCAGCACCGTGGGGGGAGTCGGAAACATTCAGTACTTC. Translating gives CASTVGGVGNIQYF. The chain is built from TRBV2 and TRBJ2-4; possible D gene TRBD2, 6 bases. The CDR3 is 14 amino acids. Between the trimmed V and J ends, which lost 7 bases and 6 bases, there was a span of 16 bases. CDR1 and CDR2 from the germline V gene are SNHLY and FYNNEI. The full variable domain, rest sourced from reference TRBV2 and TRBJ2-4, is EPEVTQTPSHQVTQMGQEVILRCVPISNHLYFYWYRQILGQKVEFLVSFYNNEISEKSEIFDDQFSVERPDGSNFTLKIRSTKLEDSAMYFCASTVGGVGNIQYFGAGTRLSVL.

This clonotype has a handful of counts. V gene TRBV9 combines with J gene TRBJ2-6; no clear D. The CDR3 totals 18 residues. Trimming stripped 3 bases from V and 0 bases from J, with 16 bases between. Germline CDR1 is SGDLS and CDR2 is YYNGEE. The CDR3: CASSEGPILSSGANVLTF. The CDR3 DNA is TGTGCCAGCAGCGAAGGACCTATATTGAGCTCTGGGGCCAACGTCCTGACTTTC.

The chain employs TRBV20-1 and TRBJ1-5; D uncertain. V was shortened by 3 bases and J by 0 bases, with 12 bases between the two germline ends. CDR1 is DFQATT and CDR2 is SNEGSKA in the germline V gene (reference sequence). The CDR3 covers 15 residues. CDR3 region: CSASSGTYSNQPQHF. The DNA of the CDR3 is TGCAGTGCTAGTTCGGGCACCTATAGCAATCAGCCCCAGCATTTT.

CDR3: CASSSPFQETQYF. CDR3 sequence (DNA): TGTGCCAGCAGCTCACCGTTCCAAGAGACCCAGTACTTC. The chain employs TRBV12-3 or TRBV12-4 and TRBJ2-5; D is unclear. V shed 6 bases and J shed 1 base, with 9 bases lying between them. The CDR3 loop spans 13 amino acids.

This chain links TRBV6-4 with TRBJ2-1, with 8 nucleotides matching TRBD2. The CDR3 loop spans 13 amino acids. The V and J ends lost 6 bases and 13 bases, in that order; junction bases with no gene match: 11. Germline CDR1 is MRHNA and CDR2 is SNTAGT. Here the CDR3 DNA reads TGTGCCAGCAGCAGATACCCCGGGACTAGTCAGTTCTTC. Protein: CASSRYPGTSQFF.

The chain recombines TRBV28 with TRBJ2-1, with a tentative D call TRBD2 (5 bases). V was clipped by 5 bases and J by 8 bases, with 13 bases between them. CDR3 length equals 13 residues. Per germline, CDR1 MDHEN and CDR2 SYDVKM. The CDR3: CASSTPAGDEQFF. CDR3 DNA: TGTGCCAGCAGTACCCCCGCCGGGGATGAGCAGTTCTTC.

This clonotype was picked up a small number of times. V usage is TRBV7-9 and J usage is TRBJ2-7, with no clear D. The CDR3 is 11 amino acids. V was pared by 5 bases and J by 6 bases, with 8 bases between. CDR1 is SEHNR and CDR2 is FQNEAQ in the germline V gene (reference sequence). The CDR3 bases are TGTGCCAGCAGCCCACTTAGCGAGCAGTACTTC. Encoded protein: CASSPLSEQYF.

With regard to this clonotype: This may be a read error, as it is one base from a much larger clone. The CDR3 bases are TGCAGTGCTAGGGGACTAGCGGGAGACACCGGGAAGCTGTTTTTT. This gives the protein CSARGLAGDTGKLFF. This sequence joins TRBV20-1 and TRBJ2-2, with 14 bases that match TRBD2. The V gene's germline CDR1 is DFQATT and CDR2 SNEGSKA (reference sequence). The length of the CDR3 is 15 residues.

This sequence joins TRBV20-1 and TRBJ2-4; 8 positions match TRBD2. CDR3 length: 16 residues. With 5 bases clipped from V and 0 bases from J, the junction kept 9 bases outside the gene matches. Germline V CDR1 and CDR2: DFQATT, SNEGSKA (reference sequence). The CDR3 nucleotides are TGCAGTGCTGGAAAACTAGCGGTGTTAGCCAAAAACATTCAGTACTTC. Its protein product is CSAGKLAVLAKNIQYF.

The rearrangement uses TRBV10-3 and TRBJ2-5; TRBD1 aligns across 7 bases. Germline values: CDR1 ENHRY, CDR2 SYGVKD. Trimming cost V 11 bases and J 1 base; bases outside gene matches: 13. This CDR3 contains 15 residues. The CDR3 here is CAARPGQWIQETQYF. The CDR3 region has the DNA TGTGCCGCCAGGCCGGGACAGTGGATCCAAGAGACCCAGTACTTC.

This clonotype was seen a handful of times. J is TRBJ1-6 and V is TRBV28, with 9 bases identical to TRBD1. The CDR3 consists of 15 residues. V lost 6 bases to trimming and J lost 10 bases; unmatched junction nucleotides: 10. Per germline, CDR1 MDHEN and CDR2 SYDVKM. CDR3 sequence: CASRTEGQGYSPLHF. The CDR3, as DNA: TGTGCCAGCAGGACCGAGGGACAGGGCTACTCACCCCTCCACTTT.

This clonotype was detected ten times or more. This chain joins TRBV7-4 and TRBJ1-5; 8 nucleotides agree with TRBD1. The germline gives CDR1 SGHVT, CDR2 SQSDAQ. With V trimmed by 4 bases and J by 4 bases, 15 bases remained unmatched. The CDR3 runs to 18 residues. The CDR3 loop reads CASSWTGITQRHNQPQHF. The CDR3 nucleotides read TGTGCCAGCAGCTGGACAGGGATCACCCAGCGGCATAATCAGCCCCAGCATTTT.

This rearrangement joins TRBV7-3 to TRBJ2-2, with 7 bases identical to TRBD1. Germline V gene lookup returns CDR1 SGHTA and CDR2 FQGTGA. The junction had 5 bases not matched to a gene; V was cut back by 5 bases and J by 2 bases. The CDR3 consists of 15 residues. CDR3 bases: TGTGCCAGCAGCCTGACAGGGTCTAACACCGGGGAGCTGTTTTTT. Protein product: CASSLTGSNTGELFF.

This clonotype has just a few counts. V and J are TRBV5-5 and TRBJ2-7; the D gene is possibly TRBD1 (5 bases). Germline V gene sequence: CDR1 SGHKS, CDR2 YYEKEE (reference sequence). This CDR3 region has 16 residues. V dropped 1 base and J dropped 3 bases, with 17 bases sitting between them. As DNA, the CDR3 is TGTGCCAGCAGCTTGTTCGGAGACAGCACTTTCTACGAGCAGTACTTC. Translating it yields CASSLFGDSTFYEQYF.

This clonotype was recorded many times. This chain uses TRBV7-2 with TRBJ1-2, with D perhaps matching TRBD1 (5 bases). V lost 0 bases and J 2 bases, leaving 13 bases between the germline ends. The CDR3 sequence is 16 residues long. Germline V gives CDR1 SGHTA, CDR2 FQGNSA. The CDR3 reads CASSLARWGGNYGYTF. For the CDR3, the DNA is TGTGCCAGCAGCTTAGCCCGGTGGGGGGGGAACTATGGCTACACCTTC.

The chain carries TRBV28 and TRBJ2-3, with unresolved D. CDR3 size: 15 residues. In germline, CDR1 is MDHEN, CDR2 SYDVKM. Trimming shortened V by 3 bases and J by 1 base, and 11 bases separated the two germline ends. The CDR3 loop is CASSFASVGTDTQYF. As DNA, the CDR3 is TGTGCCAGCAGTTTCGCCAGCGTTGGCACAGATACGCAGTATTTT.

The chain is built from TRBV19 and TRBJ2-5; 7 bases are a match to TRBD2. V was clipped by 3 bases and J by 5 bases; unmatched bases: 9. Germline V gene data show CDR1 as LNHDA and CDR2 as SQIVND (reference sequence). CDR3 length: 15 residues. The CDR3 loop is CASSILGGAGETQYF. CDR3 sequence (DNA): TGTGCCAGTAGTATTCTGGGAGGGGCCGGGGAGACCCAGTACTTC.

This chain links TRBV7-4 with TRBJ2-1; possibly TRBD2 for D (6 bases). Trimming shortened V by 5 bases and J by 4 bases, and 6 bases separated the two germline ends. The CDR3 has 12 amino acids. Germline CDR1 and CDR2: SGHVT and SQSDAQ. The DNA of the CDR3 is TGTGCCAGCAGCCGGGAGTACAATGAGCAGTTCTTC. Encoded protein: CASSREYNEQFF.